This T cell receptor (beta chain) is from a study of T cells after yellow fever vaccination. Study overall: With SMART-Seq v4 Ultra Low Input, the fractions containing low cell numbers were prepared. General study points: Repertoires obtained by FACS sorting could include abundant clonotypes that entered as contaminants from the bulk population. Peak timing came faster in the weaker secondary response, day 5 versus 15.

The sample holds a few counts of this clonotype. Its antigen remains unknown. Germline V gene lookup returns CDR1 SGHKS and CDR2 YYEKEE (reference sequence). This CDR3 is built from 12 residues. V gave up 1 base and J gave up 9 bases, with 8 bases separating them. Making TCR cDNA involved 5'RACE template switching, which added UMIs and a universal primer site. TCRdb independently ran MiXCR on the 5' RACE reads; one entry per CDR3 protein. The repertoire holds some 560,000 distinct CDR3 sequences, with approximately 21% as singletons. The sample was PBMCs, taken 15 days after the yellow fever booster vaccination. The sequence derives from a young man who received the YFV17D yellow fever vaccine. The rearrangement joins TRBV5-5 to TRBJ2-1; D is possibly TRBD1 (5 bases). In nucleotides, the CDR3 is TGTGCCAGCAGCTTGATTAGGGGTGAGCAGTTCTTC. This translates into CASSLIRGEQFF.